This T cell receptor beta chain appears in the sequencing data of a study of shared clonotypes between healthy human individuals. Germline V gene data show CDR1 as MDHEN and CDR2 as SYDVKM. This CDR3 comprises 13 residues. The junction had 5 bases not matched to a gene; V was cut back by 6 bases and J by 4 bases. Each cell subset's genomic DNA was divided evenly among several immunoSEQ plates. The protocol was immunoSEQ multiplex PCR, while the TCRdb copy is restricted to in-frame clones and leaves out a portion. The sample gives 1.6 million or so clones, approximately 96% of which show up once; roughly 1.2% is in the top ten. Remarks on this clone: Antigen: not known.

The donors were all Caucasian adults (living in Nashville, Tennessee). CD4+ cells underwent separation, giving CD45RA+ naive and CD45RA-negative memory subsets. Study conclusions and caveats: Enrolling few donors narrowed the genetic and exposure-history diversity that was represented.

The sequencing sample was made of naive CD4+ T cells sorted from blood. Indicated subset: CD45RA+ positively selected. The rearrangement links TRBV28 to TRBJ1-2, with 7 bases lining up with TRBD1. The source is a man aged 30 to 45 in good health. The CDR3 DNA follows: TGTGCCAGCAGCCACACAGGGGTCTATGGCTACACCTTC. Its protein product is CASSHTGVYGYTF.